This T cell receptor beta chain comes out of a study of beta chain features in type 1 diabetes. Only a few counts were recorded for this clone. Its cognate antigen is unknown. Every isolated RNA sample was fully reverse transcribed, so sequencing captured expressed TCRB transcripts. TCRdb's table, derived via immunoSEQ multiplex PCR, lists solely in-frame clones and lacks some. The table has some 270,000 clones, 7% to 9% seen once. Regarding the study as a whole: With patients and controls alike, PCR might favor shorter templates to an equal degree.

The CDR3 totals 16 residues. The V end lost 7 bases, the J end lost 0 bases, and 13 bases lay between the germline ends. CDR1 MNHEY and CDR2 SMNVEV come from the germline V gene (reference sequence). The rearrangement joins TRBV27 to TRBJ2-6, with D possibly matching TRBD1 (6 bases). The TCR sequence derives from a woman under 30 in good health. Specimen: central memory CD4+ T cells from blood. The CDR3 spells CASKRQESSGANVLTF. DNA for the CDR3: TGTGCCAGCAAGAGACAGGAAAGCTCTGGGGCCAACGTCCTGACTTTC. The full variable domain, in which reference TRBV27 and TRBJ2-6 provide the parts outside the CDR3, is EAQVTQNPRYLITVTGKKLTVTCSQNMNHEYMSWYRQDPGLGLRQIYYSMNVEVTDKGDVPEGYKVSRKEKRNFPLILESPSPNQTSLYFCASKRQESSGANVLTFGAGSRLTVL.